What follows is one T cell receptor (beta chain) and its context. Its specificity is unknown. The sample is drawn from a study of T cell responses to AZD1222 COVID-19 vaccine. For the study at large: Second-dose intervals of approximately 4 or approximately 12 weeks were pooled.

Germline CDR1 is SNHLY and CDR2 is FYNNEI. Trimming left V 3 bases short and J 0 bases short, with 13 bases between. The CDR3 is made up of 16 amino acids. Overall study results and limits: Of spike-specific TCRs, nearly half reportedly target regions left unmutated in variants. It was only a handful of AZD1222 recipients who were seropositive at baseline. In all cases, repertoires were sampled only after the peak T cell response.

Sequencing used immunoSEQ multiplex PCR; TCRdb keeps in-frame clones, though not all of them. Altogether roughly 78,000 clones are present, 80% to 85% being singletons, with the ten largest covering approximately 2.8%. The sequence was obtained from an adult in good health. The genes are TRBV2 and TRBJ2-3; a possible D gene is TRBD2 (5 bases). Sequenced here: peripheral blood, sampled on day 0 of AZD1222 vaccination. The CDR3 DNA reads as TGTGCCAGCAGTGAGGGTGTGGGCGGGAGCACAGATACGCAGTATTTT. Encoded protein: CASSEGVGGSTDTQYF.